These 16 T cell receptor beta chains came from one sample sequenced in a study of response to subunit inactivated influenza vaccine. TCRdb itself ran the RT-PCR reads through MiXCR, one entry per CDR3 protein. The sample comprises fewer than 700,000 distinct CDR3 sequences, 10% to 15% of which are singletons, and under 15% rests with the top ten. Sequenced here: PBMCs from blood, sampled roughly 48 days after vaccination. The receptors stem from a middle-aged man who received an inactivated influenza vaccine.

In DNA, the CDR3 is TGTGCCAGCATCGAACAGGGTTGGAGAGAGACCCAGTACTTC. It yields the protein CASIEQGWRETQYF. The V and J genes are TRBV25-1 and TRBJ2-5; D might be TRBD1 (6 bases). Trimming took off 7 bases at V and 4 bases at J, with 16 bases between the two ends. The CDR3 length is 14 residues. The germline CDR1 and CDR2 sequences are MGHDK and SYGVNS. Drawing the rest from reference TRBV25-1 and TRBJ2-5, the complete variable domain is EADIYQTPRYLVIGTGKKITLECSQTMGHDKMYWYQQDPGMELHLIHYSYGVNSTEKGDLSSESTVSRIRTEHFPLTLESARPSHTSQYLCASIEQGWRETQYFGPGTRLLVL.

This clonotype has only a few counts. The chain carries TRBV20-1 and TRBJ2-7; 8 bases match TRBD2. The CDR3 is 13 amino acids. The germline gives CDR1 DFQATT, CDR2 SNEGSKA (reference sequence). V was pared by 6 bases and J by 1 base, with 5 bases of the junction left unmatched. The CDR3 loop is CSAVGGGSYEQYF. CDR3 sequence (DNA): TGCAGTGCCGTCGGCGGGGGGTCCTACGAGCAGTACTTC.

The chain combines TRBV5-5 with TRBJ1-1, with a weak D call TRBD1 (6 bases). Germline-derived CDR1 and CDR2 are SGHKS and YYEKEE (reference sequence). V dropped 1 base and J dropped 4 bases, with 14 bases sitting between them. The CDR3 is made up of 15 amino acids. CDR3 nucleotides: TGTGCCAGCAGCTTGTCCCAGGGGACCTCCACTGAAGCTTTCTTT. This gives the protein CASSLSQGTSTEAFF.

This chain uses TRBV6-5 with TRBJ1-2, with 7 bases that match TRBD1. This CDR3 has 16 residues. The junction had 8 bases not matched to a gene; V was cut back by 0 bases and J by 4 bases. Germline V CDR1 and CDR2: MNHEY, SVGAGI. The CDR3 spells CASSYSSTGAGYGYTF. The CDR3 DNA reads TGTGCCAGCAGTTACTCGAGTACAGGGGCGGGCTATGGCTACACCTTC.

This clonotype was counted only a few times. The chain has TRBV20-1 and TRBJ2-5, with D maybe TRBD2 (5 bases). V lost 3 bases, J lost 5 bases, and 13 bases lay in between. CDR1 DFQATT and CDR2 SNEGSKA come from the germline V gene (reference sequence). The CDR3 is 13 amino acids. This CDR3 is CSASREGRETQYF. For the CDR3, the DNA is TGCAGTGCTAGTAGAGAGGGCCGGGAGACCCAGTACTTC.

Many counts were recorded for this clonotype. The CDR3 is CASSLVQAEAFF. The CDR3 DNA sequence: TGTGCCAGCAGTTTAGTGCAGGCTGAAGCTTTCTTT. The chain has TRBV12-3 or TRBV12-4 and TRBJ1-1; D call uncertain. This CDR3 is built from 12 residues. Deletions cut 1 base from V and 6 bases from J, with 6 bases between.

This clonotype was counted ten times or more. V is TRBV29-1 and J is TRBJ2-3; D call uncertain. CDR1 and CDR2 (germline): SQVTM, ANQGSEA. V lost 2 bases and J 4 bases, leaving 7 bases between the germline ends. This CDR3 is 12 amino acids long. CDR3 DNA: TGCAGCGTTGAACCGACTGCAGATACGCAGTATTTT. This sequence encodes CSVEPTADTQYF.

This clonotype came up many times. The gene calls are TRBV29-1 and TRBJ1-1, with 9 bases lining up with TRBD1. Germline CDR1 reads SQVTM; CDR2 reads ANQGSEA. V trimming: 7 bases; J trimming: 6 bases; junction bases outside the gene matches: 12. The CDR3 spans 14 residues. CDR3 bases: TGCAGCGCCGCACGGGACAGGGAGTTTCCTGAAGCTTTCTTT. This encodes CSAARDREFPEAFF.

This clonotype has only one observation. V is TRBV7-2 and J is TRBJ2-1, with D hard to call. Trimming removed 2 bases at V and 7 bases at J, with 9 bases between. Germline loops: CDR1 SGHTA, CDR2 FQGNSA. The CDR3 runs to 13 residues. CDR3 in amino acids: CASSLPLVNEQFF. The CDR3 DNA reads as TGTGCCAGCAGCTTACCTTTAGTGAATGAGCAGTTCTTC.

This clonotype has a count of ten or more. The chain links TRBV5-5 to TRBJ1-1; 7 bases match TRBD1. The V and J ends lost 2 bases and 3 bases, in that order; junction bases with no gene match: 1. The germline V gene encodes CDR1 SGHKS and CDR2 YYEKEE (reference sequence). The CDR3 is 13 residues long. As DNA, the CDR3 is TGTGCCAGCAGCTTTGACAGGGACACTGAAGCTTTCTTT. Protein: CASSFDRDTEAFF.

This clonotype has ten or more counts. The chain uses TRBV7-9 and TRBJ1-3, with D uncertain. The germline CDR1 and CDR2 sequences are SEHNR and FQNEAQ (reference sequence). This CDR3 is built from 16 residues. With 5 bases removed from V and 0 bases from J, the gap between germline ends came to 14 bases. CDR3 region: CASSPSRFTSGNTIYF. The CDR3 DNA sequence: TGTGCCAGCAGCCCCAGCCGCTTTACCTCTGGAAACACCATATATTTT.

The chain carries TRBV12-3 or TRBV12-4 and TRBJ2-3; D unresolved. This CDR3 region has 12 residues. V lost 6 bases and J lost 5, with 9 bases in between. The CDR3 protein is CASSALEDTQYF. The DNA of the CDR3 is TGTGCCAGCAGCGCATTGGAAGATACGCAGTATTTT.

This clonotype was picked up a small number of times. The CDR3 sequence: CSARDRRHLGVTQYF. The CDR3 nucleotides read TGCAGTGCTAGAGATCGGAGACACCTGGGGGTTACGCAGTATTTT. V gene TRBV20-1 combines with J gene TRBJ2-3, with D perhaps assigned TRBD1 or TRBD2 (5 bases each). The CDR3 totals 15 residues. Germline CDR1 reads DFQATT; CDR2 reads SNEGSKA (reference sequence). V was clipped by 0 bases and J by 8 bases, with 18 bases between them.

The V and J genes are TRBV6-2 or TRBV6-3 and TRBJ2-1, with a weak D call TRBD1 (6 bases). The CDR3 totals 14 residues. Trimming removed 7 bases at V and 4 bases at J, with 14 bases between. CDR1 is MNHEY and CDR2 is SVGEGT in the germline V gene. The CDR3 spells CASTNGRGYNEQFF. As DNA, the CDR3 is TGTGCCAGCACCAACGGCAGGGGATACAATGAGCAGTTCTTC.

V usage is TRBV7-9 and J usage is TRBJ2-7; perhaps TRBD2 as D (6 bases). Deletions cut 5 bases from V and 5 bases from J, with 16 bases between. CDR1 and CDR2 from the germline V gene are SEHNR and FQNEAQ (reference sequence). CDR3 length: 14 amino acids. For the CDR3, the DNA is TGTGCCAGCAGCCACCCGGAGGGAATCGACGAGCAGTACTTC. Protein product: CASSHPEGIDEQYF.

At least ten counts were recorded for this clonotype. This chain joins TRBV29-1 and TRBJ2-1; 9 positions match TRBD2. V was clipped by 3 bases and J by 4 bases; unmatched bases: 4. CDR1 is SQVTM and CDR2 is ANQGSEA in the germline V gene. The CDR3 length is 14 residues. The CDR3 DNA is TGCAGCGTTGACGGACTAGCGCTTTACAATGAGCAGTTCTTC. Protein: CSVDGLALYNEQFF.